This entry lists 27 T cell receptor beta chains sequenced from one sample in a study of T cells in tuberculosis (dated by TCRdb to between 2018 and 2020). The library came from the immunoSEQ multiplex PCR assay. Entries here come from immuneACCESS through TCRdb and include only in-frame sequences with V and J called. Some clones fail to appear in such tables; in the studies checked, an unresolved V gene covers under half of the shortfall, and the cause of the remainder is unknown. This sample comprises around 49,000 clones, roughly 96% of them detected only once. About 1.5% of the sample is taken by the ten largest. The time point label for this specimen denotes: new active TB diagnosis, blood taken before or within 7 days of starting treatment. The material sequenced was PBMCs, taken at tuberculosis diagnosis. These receptors all come from an adult with tuberculosis.

This sequence joins TRBV4-1 and TRBJ2-1, with TRBD2 matching over 10 bases. Germline V gives CDR1 MGHRA, CDR2 YSYEKL. The V and J ends lost 4 bases and 7 bases, in that order; junction bases with no gene match: 10. The CDR3 is 16 residues long. The CDR3 here is CASSLEPGLANNEQFF. The CDR3, as DNA: TGCGCCAGCAGCCTAGAACCGGGACTAGCGAATAATGAGCAGTTCTTC.

The chain is built from TRBV5-1 and TRBJ2-1; D is unresolved. The ends were cut back, 4 bases at V and 3 bases at J, with 5 bases in the middle. This CDR3 is built from 12 residues. CDR1 is SGHRS and CDR2 is YFSETQ in the germline V gene. The CDR3 here is CASSPNYNEQFF. In DNA form, the CDR3 reads TGCGCCAGCAGCCCAAACTACAATGAGCAGTTCTTC.

The J gene is TRBJ2-7, the V gene TRBV6-4, with a weak D call TRBD2 (6 bases). Germline lookup yields CDR1 MRHNA and CDR2 SNTAGT. Trimming pared 3 bases from V and 5 bases from J, leaving 11 bases between. This CDR3 contains 13 residues. In nucleotides, the CDR3 is TGTGCCAGCAGTGATGCGGACTACGACGAGCAGTACTTC. Protein product: CASSDADYDEQYF.

The gene calls are TRBV29-1 and TRBJ1-3, with D unresolved. Trimming cost V 7 bases and J 2 bases, with 15 bases left between them. Germline loops: CDR1 SQVTM, CDR2 ANQGSEA. This CDR3 spans 14 amino acids. In DNA form, the CDR3 reads TGCAGCGGGCGGGAGGGAGGAACTGGAAACACCATATATTTT. Translating it yields CSGREGGTGNTIYF.

This sequence joins TRBV5-4 and TRBJ1-2, with D uncertain. CDR3 size: 16 residues. CDR1 and CDR2 from the germline V gene are SGHNT and YYREEE (reference sequence). V was shortened by 6 bases and J by 4 bases, with 22 bases between the two germline ends. The CDR3 reads CASKEARISSLYGYTF. The CDR3 nucleotides read TGTGCCAGCAAAGAAGCGAGGATTTCGAGCCTCTATGGCTACACCTTC.

The CDR3 region is CASGDRSGTDTQYF. The CDR3 nucleotides are TGTGCCAGTGGAGACAGGTCGGGCACAGATACGCAGTATTTT. The V call is TRBV2, the J call TRBJ2-3; tentatively, D is TRBD1 (6 bases). The CDR3 loop spans 14 amino acids. V dropped 9 bases and J dropped 1 base, with 14 bases sitting between them. Germline V CDR1 and CDR2: SNHLY, FYNNEI.

This clone was detected only a few times. The chain links TRBV11-3 to TRBJ2-2; D may be TRBD1 (5 bases). The germline V gene encodes CDR1 SGHNT and CDR2 YENEEA. This CDR3 region has 15 residues. Trimming pared 0 bases from V and 1 base from J, leaving 6 bases between. The CDR3 region is CASSLDGQNTGELFF. The CDR3 DNA is TGTGCCAGCAGCTTAGATGGACAGAACACCGGGGAGCTGTTTTTT.

The chain combines TRBV15 with TRBJ1-2; D might be TRBD1 (5 bases). The ends were cut back, 0 bases at V and 5 bases at J, with 7 bases in the middle. The CDR3 is 13 amino acids. Looked up from germline, CDR1 is LNHNV and CDR2 is YYDKDF (reference sequence). The CDR3 DNA reads TGTGCCACCAGCAGAGAACAGGCGTATGGCTACACCTTC. Translation gives CATSREQAYGYTF.

The rearrangement links TRBV6-1 to TRBJ1-1; TRBD1 is a possible D gene (6 bases). Germline assignment: CDR1 MNHNS and CDR2 SASEGT. The V and J ends lost 6 bases and 6 bases respectively, with 17 bases between them. The CDR3 is made up of 14 amino acids. CDR3 DNA: TGTGCCAGCAGAGCTCCGGGACACCTCGCTGAAGCTTTCTTT. This encodes CASRAPGHLAEAFF.

As concerns this clone: Other DNA sequences in this specimen translate into the identical CDR3. The chain combines TRBV19 with TRBJ2-2; D gene unclear. This CDR3 spans 14 amino acids. Germline V gives CDR1 LNHDA, CDR2 SQIVND (reference sequence). V lost 3 bases to trimming and J lost 0 bases, with 5 bases between them. The chain's CDR3 is CASSILANTGELFF. The CDR3 DNA follows: TGTGCCAGTAGTATCCTAGCGAACACCGGGGAGCTGTTTTTT.

The CDR3 loop reads CASSFGSGTGTDTQYF. The DNA for the CDR3 is TGTGCCAGCAGCTTCGGGTCCGGGACAGGCACAGATACGCAGTATTTT. The J gene is TRBJ2-3, the V gene TRBV7-3, with 7 bases lining up with TRBD1. The junction had 7 bases not matched to a gene; V was cut back by 3 bases and J by 1 base. Germline V gene data show CDR1 as SGHTA and CDR2 as FQGTGA. CDR3 size: 16 residues.

This chain connects TRBV25-1 to TRBJ1-3; possible D gene TRBD1, 5 bases. Trimming took 4 bases from V and 6 from J, leaving 13 bases between them. The germline gives CDR1 MGHDK, CDR2 SYGVNS. The CDR3 length is 14 residues. The CDR3, as DNA: TGTGCCAGCAGTGGCACAGGTGCTCAAAACACCATATATTTT. Translating gives CASSGTGAQNTIYF.

Only one count was recorded for this clone. V gene TRBV30 combines with J gene TRBJ2-7; maybe TRBD1 (6 bases). The V end lost 2 bases, the J end lost 0 bases, and 11 bases lay between the germline ends. The CDR3 totals 14 residues. CDR1 GTSNPN and CDR2 SVGIG come from the germline V gene (reference sequence). CDR3 DNA sequence: TGTGCCTGGAGTACTACAGGGAGCTCCTACGAGCAGTACTTC. The encoded protein is CAWSTTGSSYEQYF.

The V call is TRBV5-1, the J call TRBJ2-3, with D maybe TRBD1 (6 bases). Germline V CDR1 and CDR2: SGHRS, YFSETQ. The CDR3 runs 13 residues. V dropped 5 bases and J dropped 1 base, with 8 bases sitting between them. The DNA for the CDR3 is TGCGCCAGCAGTAAGGGGGGCACAGATACGCAGTATTTT. This encodes CASSKGGTDTQYF.

This chain connects TRBV9 to TRBJ2-1; tentatively, D is TRBD2 (5 bases). Germline V gives CDR1 SGDLS, CDR2 YYNGEE. The V end was cut by 5 bases, the J end by 8 bases, with 23 bases between. There are 16 residues in the CDR3. CDR3 protein: CASSGPPGSVFDEQFF. Here the CDR3 DNA reads TGTGCCAGCAGTGGACCCCCGGGGTCTGTGTTCGATGAGCAGTTCTTC.

V usage is TRBV6-5 and J usage is TRBJ1-5; 7 bases are a match to TRBD1. Trimming cost V 4 bases and J 6 bases; bases outside gene matches: 6. CDR1 MNHEY and CDR2 SVGAGI come from the germline V gene. The CDR3 has 14 residues. The CDR3 DNA sequence: TGTGCCAGCAGTTCCAGGGGGGCAGGTCAGCCCCAGCATTTT. It yields the protein CASSSRGAGQPQHF.

The J gene is TRBJ2-5, the V gene TRBV11-2; 15 bases map to TRBD2. V gave up 3 bases and J gave up 5 bases; unmatched junction bases: 10. The CDR3 loop spans 18 amino acids. The germline CDR1 and CDR2 sequences are SGHAT and FQNNGV. CDR3 bases: TGTGCCAGCAGCTTTATTGGACTAGCGGGAGGGCCTCGGGAGACCCAGTACTTC. Translating it yields CASSFIGLAGGPRETQYF.

The chain uses TRBV7-9 and TRBJ2-1; D not certain. Trimming cost V 4 bases and J 5 bases, with 9 bases left between them. CDR3 length equals 13 residues. The germline gives CDR1 SEHNR, CDR2 FQNEAQ (reference sequence). For the CDR3, the DNA is TGTGCCAGCAGCTCCAGGTCTAACAATGAGCAGTTCTTC. It codes for CASSSRSNNEQFF.

The rearrangement joins TRBV7-2 to TRBJ1-5, with 7 bases lining up with TRBD1. The ends lost 5 bases at V and 0 bases at J; junction bases unmatched: 10. Germline V lookup: CDR1 SGHTA, CDR2 FQGNSA. This CDR3 spans 17 amino acids. The DNA for the CDR3 is TGTGCCAGCAGCGCCCAGACAGGGACGAGTAGCAATCAGCCCCAGCATTTT. Amino acids: CASSAQTGTSSNQPQHF.

J is TRBJ1-6 and V is TRBV30; TRBD1 matches 9 bases. The CDR3 runs 15 residues. The V segment lost 3 bases and the J segment 10 bases; nucleotides outside the gene matches: 10. CDR1 and CDR2 (germline): GTSNPN, SVGIG (reference sequence). This chain's CDR3 is CAWSDRGQGRSPLHF. The CDR3 DNA follows: TGTGCCTGGAGCGACAGGGGACAGGGACGGTCACCCCTCCACTTT.

The J gene is TRBJ2-3, the V gene TRBV6-5, with a possible D match to TRBD2 (5 bases). V was clipped by 2 bases and J by 6 bases, with 18 bases between them. CDR1 and CDR2 (germline): MNHEY, SVGAGI. The CDR3 runs to 16 residues. As DNA, the CDR3 is TGTGCCAGCAGTTACGCCTTAAAAGGAGGCCCCGATACGCAGTATTTT. This translates into CASSYALKGGPDTQYF.

V and J are TRBV28 and TRBJ1-2; 8 bases agree with TRBD1. Germline CDR1 MDHEN, CDR2 SYDVKM. The CDR3 is 15 amino acids. J lost 7 bases, V lost 5 bases, and 12 bases had no gene match. The CDR3 is CASSIMTGALGGYTF. Written as DNA, the CDR3 is TGTGCCAGCAGTATTATGACAGGGGCCCTCGGTGGCTACACCTTC.

The chain carries TRBV4-3 and TRBJ2-1; TRBD2 agrees at 7 bases. This CDR3 is 14 amino acids long. Germline V gene sequence: CDR1 LGHNA, CDR2 YSLEER. V gave up 4 bases and J gave up 9 bases; unmatched junction bases: 9. CDR3 bases: TGCGCCAGCAGCCTCGTCATAGCGGGTAGTGAGCAGTTCTTC. It is translated as CASSLVIAGSEQFF.

The chain is built from TRBV7-9 and TRBJ2-5; no firm D call. Looked up from germline, CDR1 is SEHNR and CDR2 is FQNEAQ (reference sequence). The CDR3 runs to 15 residues. Trimming shortened V by 0 bases and J by 3 bases, and 11 bases separated the two germline ends. The CDR3 sequence: CASSLAQPGKETQYF. The CDR3 DNA reads TGTGCCAGCAGCTTAGCGCAGCCGGGTAAAGAGACCCAGTACTTC.

The rearrangement links TRBV7-9 to TRBJ1-2; maybe TRBD1 (5 bases). V dropped 5 bases and J dropped 2 bases, with 9 bases sitting between them. Germline V CDR1 and CDR2: SEHNR, FQNEAQ (reference sequence). There are 13 residues in the CDR3. In DNA, the CDR3 is TGTGCCAGCAGCCCTCGACAGAACTATGGCTACACCTTC. It translates to CASSPRQNYGYTF.

The chain joins TRBV6-5 to TRBJ1-2, with a weak D call TRBD1 (6 bases). From germline, CDR1 is MNHEY and CDR2 SVGAGI. The V and J ends lost 9 bases and 0 bases respectively, with 11 bases between them. The CDR3 consists of 13 residues. CDR3 nucleotide sequence: TGTGCCAGTCGGGACAACCCTAACTATGGCTACACCTTC. Its protein product is CASRDNPNYGYTF.

The rearrangement uses TRBV11-1 and TRBJ2-1, with unresolved D. The CDR3 length is 15 residues. Trimming shortened V by 7 bases and J by 4 bases, and 17 bases separated the two germline ends. In germline, CDR1 is SGHAT, CDR2 FQDESV (reference sequence). DNA for the CDR3: TGTGCCAGCACCAAGAGACTGGGTACATACAATGAGCAGTTCTTC. Residues: CASTKRLGTYNEQFF.